These T cell receptor beta chains were read from a single sample in a study of blood T cells in healthy people across ages. TCRdb re-analysed the 5' RACE reads in MiXCR, keeping a single row per CDR3 protein. The sample shows roughly 2 million distinct CDR3 sequences, less than 50% of them seen only once. The material sequenced was blood. These receptors came from a woman aged 40 to 50 in good health. The CDR3 runs from the conserved cysteine through the conserved F or W. A D gene is named only where the DNA matches it firmly. Clone size, where shown, is once, few, many, or a class for clones that have expanded.

j_gene,d_gene,abundance,v_gene,CDR3nt,CDR3aa
TRBJ2-1,TRBD2,NA,TRBV2,TGTGCCAGCACCCTTGGACTAGCGGGGCCCCCCTACAATGAGCAGTTCTTC,CASTLGLAGPPYNEQFF
TRBJ2-3,TRBD1,NA,TRBV7-2,TGTGCCAGCAGCTTAGGCGCGGACAGGGGCACAGATACGCAGTATTTT,CASSLGADRGTDTQYF
TRBJ2-7,NA,NA,TRBV6-2/TRBV6-3,TGTGCCAGCAGTTACTTGATCGTAAACTACTACTACGAGCAGTACTTC,CASSYLIVNYYYEQYF
TRBJ1-2,NA,NA,TRBV5-1,TGCGCCAGCAGCTGGGGCTGGGGGGCCCCCTATGGCTACACCTTC,CASSWGWGAPYGYTF
TRBJ2-5,NA,few,TRBV5-6,TGTGCCAGCAGCTTAACTCTGCGAGAGACCCAGTACTTC,CASSLTLRETQYF
TRBJ2-1,TRBD1,few,TRBV28,TGTGCCAGCAGTCACTCCGGGACAGGGGGGAATGAGCAGTTCTTC,CASSHSGTGGNEQFF
TRBJ2-2,TRBD1,NA,TRBV6-5,TGTGCCAGCAGCCAACGGGACAGGAACACCGGGGAGCTGTTTTTT,CASSQRDRNTGELFF
TRBJ2-7,NA,few,TRBV5-1,TGCGCCAGCAGCTTGAACCCCCTCGAGCAGTACTTC,CASSLNPLEQYF
TRBJ1-1,TRBD1,NA,TRBV7-2,TGTGCCAGCAGCACCATGGGGACAGGGGCCACTGAAGCTTTCTTT,CASSTMGTGATEAFF
TRBJ1-2,TRBD1,few,TRBV29-1,TGCAGCGCTGACCCGGGCGGAGGGGGCAACTATGGCTACACCTTC,CSADPGGGGNYGYTF
TRBJ1-2,TRBD1,NA,TRBV14,TGTGCCAGCAACCAATCCCAACAGGGGAGCTATGGCTACACCTTC,CASNQSQQGSYGYTF
TRBJ2-5,NA,NA,TRBV6-2/TRBV6-3,TGTGCCAGCACCAGGGCGGAGACCCAGTACTTC,CASTRAETQYF
TRBJ2-1,NA,NA,TRBV19,TGTGCCAGTAGTATCGAATACAATGAGCAGTTCTTC,CASSIEYNEQFF
TRBJ2-1,NA,NA,TRBV20-1,TGCGGGAGCAGGGGTTTTAGTAATGAGCAGTTCTTC,CGSRGFSNEQFF
TRBJ1-4,NA,NA,TRBV25-1,TGTGCCAGCAGTGAATATAAGGGGGGAGTAGAAAAACTGTTTTTT,CASSEYKGGVEKLFF
TRBJ1-2,TRBD1,NA,TRBV5-6,TGTGCCAGCAGCTTGGTTGGACAGGGGATTAACTATGGCTACACCTTC,CASSLVGQGINYGYTF
TRBJ2-5,TRBD2,NA,TRBV5-1,TGCGCCAGCAGCTTGGGGACTAGCCCGCCCCATGAGCAGTACTTC,CASSLGTSPPHEQYF
TRBJ2-7,NA,NA,TRBV6-1,TGTGCCAGCAGTGAAGGGGAGAAATACGCCTACGAGCAGTACTTC,CASSEGEKYAYEQYF
TRBJ1-2,TRBD1,NA,TRBV20-1,TGCAGTGCTAGCAAGGGGGCCCTTGGATATGGCTACACCTTC,CSASKGALGYGYTF
TRBJ1-1,TRBD1,NA,TRBV25-1,TGTGCCAGCAGCGACTCCGGACAGGTCGGGACTGAAGCTTTCTTT,CASSDSGQVGTEAFF
TRBJ2-5,NA,NA,TRBV7-9,TGTGCCAGCAGCTTAGGATGGGGCAATGGAGAGACCCAGTACTTC,CASSLGWGNGETQYF
TRBJ2-5,NA,many,TRBV29-1,TGCAGCGTTGAGCAGGACAGAGCCCAAGAGACCCAGTACTTC,CSVEQDRAQETQYF
TRBJ2-6,NA,many,TRBV25-1,TGTGCCAGCACCTACTCTGGGGCCAACGTCCTGACTTTC,CASTYSGANVLTF
TRBJ2-1,TRBD2,NA,TRBV7-9,TGTGCCAGCGGTCGCGGGACTAGGGAGGCCAATGAGCAGTTCTTC,CASGRGTREANEQFF
TRBJ1-2,NA,NA,TRBV4-2,TGTGCCAGCAGCCAAGAATCCGCATGGCTCTATGGCTACACCTTC,CASSQESAWLYGYTF
TRBJ2-1,TRBD1,NA,TRBV7-9,TGTGCCAGCAGCTCCGGGACAGGGGTTTTCAATGAGCAGTTCTTC,CASSSGTGVFNEQFF
TRBJ2-5,NA,NA,TRBV7-9,TGTGCCAGCAGCATGACGGATCAAGAGACCCAGTACTTC,CASSMTDQETQYF
TRBJ2-7,TRBD2,NA,TRBV28,TGTGCCAGCACCGTCGGGGGGACGAGCCCCTACGAGCAGTACTTC,CASTVGGTSPYEQYF
TRBJ2-5,NA,few,TRBV20-1,TGCAGTGCTAGAGAGAGGCAGGGGGGAGAGACCCAGTACTTC,CSARERQGGETQYF
TRBJ1-2,TRBD1,NA,TRBV2,TGTGCCTGCGACGGGACAGCGGGAGGCTACACCTTC,CACDGTAGGYTF
TRBJ2-7,NA,few,TRBV4-3,TGCGCCAGCAGCCAAGATTCGGCTTTAAGCTCCTACGAGCAGTACTTC,CASSQDSALSSYEQYF
TRBJ2-7,TRBD2,few,TRBV2,TGTGCCAGCACGAGCGGGGGGGCCTCTTCCTACGAGCAGTACTTC,CASTSGGASSYEQYF
TRBJ2-5,NA,NA,TRBV2,TGTGCCAGCAGTGAAGAGGGCCAGTACTTC,CASSEEGQYF
TRBJ2-3,NA,NA,TRBV6-1,TGTGCCAGCAGTGGAACGGACTTTTTGGCGGGGCGGAATACGCAGTATTTT,CASSGTDFLAGRNTQYF
TRBJ2-1,NA,few,TRBV6-1,TGTGCCAGCAGTGAAGGGCTGCTCAATGAGCAGTTCTTC,CASSEGLLNEQFF
TRBJ1-2,NA,NA,TRBV5-1,TGCGCCAGCAGCAAACAGGGAGACTATGGCTACACCTTC,CASSKQGDYGYTF
TRBJ2-7,NA,few,TRBV4-2,TGTGCCAGCAGCCAAGTCACAGGGTCCGCCGAGCAGTACTTC,CASSQVTGSAEQYF
TRBJ2-1,TRBD1,NA,TRBV7-2,TGTGCCAGCACCAGAGGGCAGGGGGCTTTATACAATGAGCAGTTCTTC,CASTRGQGALYNEQFF
TRBJ2-5,NA,few,TRBV3-1,TGTGCCAGCAGCCAAGAGAGGGACACTCATCAAGAGACCCAGTACTTC,CASSQERDTHQETQYF